This entry lists 26 T cell receptor beta chains sequenced from one sample in a study of beta chain features in type 1 diabetes (dated by TCRdb to the late 2010s). The library relied on the immunoSEQ multiplex PCR assay. The entire amount of isolated RNA was reverse transcribed using the High Capacity cDNA Reverse Transcription Kit, so the sequenced TCRB transcripts were expressed ones. This is the immuneACCESS table as TCRdb keeps it, with only in-frame sequences that have V and J called. A part of the clones is gone; compared with another copy, unresolved V genes explain less than half, and the rest is unexplained. A total of 150,000 or so clones appear in this sample, approximately 8.4% of them only once. The ten largest clones capture 2.3% of the sample. Sequencing was carried out using central memory CD4+ T cells from blood. These receptors were taken from a young woman in good health.

There are a few counts of this clone. This chain connects TRBV29-1 to TRBJ1-1, with a weak D call TRBD1 (6 bases). The V end lost 6 bases, the J end lost 3 bases, and 17 bases lay between the germline ends. The V gene's germline CDR1 is SQVTM and CDR2 ANQGSEA. The CDR3 has 14 residues. This CDR3 is CSVQKGGRDTEAFF. For the CDR3, the DNA is TGCAGCGTCCAGAAGGGGGGGCGGGACACTGAAGCTTTCTTT.

The chain has TRBV10-3 and TRBJ1-1; a possible D gene is TRBD1 (5 bases). The CDR3 has 16 amino acids. Trimming cost V 4 bases and J 2 bases, with 17 bases left between them. Germline values: CDR1 ENHRY, CDR2 SYGVKD. As DNA, the CDR3 is TGTGCCATCAGTGGAGGGTCTGGGACTACCAACACTGAAGCTTTCTTT. Its translation is CAISGGSGTTNTEAFF.

The chain recombines TRBV5-1 with TRBJ1-2; D unclear. Germline lookup yields CDR1 SGHRS and CDR2 YFSETQ. The CDR3 loop spans 15 amino acids. Trimming took off 1 base at V and 0 bases at J, with 10 bases between the two ends. The CDR3 protein is CASSLSAGTNYGYTF. The CDR3 DNA sequence: TGCGCCAGCAGCTTGTCTGCAGGAACTAACTATGGCTACACCTTC.

J is TRBJ1-1 and V is TRBV30; D might be TRBD1 (5 bases). The V end lost 2 bases, the J end lost 2 bases, and 9 bases lay between the germline ends. Germline V gene sequence: CDR1 GTSNPN, CDR2 SVGIG (reference sequence). This CDR3 has 13 amino acids. CDR3 coding DNA: TGTGCCTGGAGTCTACAGGTCAACACTGAAGCTTTCTTT. It codes for CAWSLQVNTEAFF.

This clone was seen ten or more times. The V and J genes are TRBV30 and TRBJ1-2, with 8 bases that match TRBD1. This CDR3 region has 13 residues. V lost 2 bases, J lost 8 bases, and 7 bases stayed unmatched. Germline-derived CDR1 and CDR2 are GTSNPN and SVGIG (reference sequence). The CDR3 loop reads CAWSPETGVGYTF. The CDR3 DNA reads TGTGCCTGGAGTCCAGAGACAGGGGTCGGCTACACCTTC.

The rearrangement links TRBV7-2 to TRBJ1-2; 7 bases map to TRBD1. J was trimmed by 7 bases and V by 5 bases; bases with no gene match: 4. Germline CDR1 is SGHTA and CDR2 is FQGNSA. The CDR3 is 12 amino acids. CDR3 coding DNA: TGTGCCAGCAGCCCAGGGACAGTTGGCTACACCTTC. This translates into CASSPGTVGYTF. Full variable domain (remainder filled in from reference TRBV7-2 and TRBJ1-2): GAGVSQSPSNKVTEKGKDVELRCDPISGHTALYWYRQSLGQGLEFLIYFQGNSAPDKSGLPSDRFSAERTGGSVSTLTIQRTQQEDSAVYLCASSPGTVGYTFGSGTRLTVV.

J is TRBJ1-5 and V is TRBV19; possibly TRBD1 for D (6 bases). The CDR3 length is 14 residues. Germline assignment: CDR1 LNHDA and CDR2 SQIVND (reference sequence). V was trimmed by 5 bases and J by 4 bases, leaving 12 bases between them. The CDR3 sequence: CASSAITGNQPQHF. The CDR3 nucleotides are TGTGCCAGTAGTGCCATAACAGGGAATCAGCCCCAGCATTTT.

CDR3 sequence: CASSFSGNAGTGELFF. Here the CDR3 DNA reads TGTGCCAGCAGCTTTTCAGGGAATGCGGGGACCGGGGAGCTGTTTTTT. The chain carries TRBV7-2 and TRBJ2-2, with a weak D call TRBD2 (6 bases). The CDR3 runs to 16 residues. The germline V and J ends were trimmed by 3 bases and 5 bases, with 16 bases remaining between them. Germline lookup yields CDR1 SGHTA and CDR2 FQGNSA.

This clone came up a few times. The CDR3 spells CASSVLGLAPYNEQFF. The CDR3 DNA reads TGTGCCAGCAGCGTACTGGGACTAGCCCCCTACAATGAGCAGTTCTTC. This sequence joins TRBV5-6 and TRBJ2-1; 9 bases are shared with TRBD2. J lost 2 bases, V lost 4 bases, and 7 bases had no gene match. Germline lookup yields CDR1 SGHDT and CDR2 YYEEEE. The CDR3 is made up of 16 amino acids.

This clone was counted between two and nine times. The chain carries TRBV28 and TRBJ2-7, with 9 bases fitting TRBD1. V shed 4 bases and J 5 bases; nucleotides not matched to a gene: 6. Germline V gives CDR1 MDHEN, CDR2 SYDVKM. The CDR3 length is 14 residues. CDR3 protein: CASSSGQGSHEQYF. The CDR3 DNA reads as TGTGCCAGCAGTTCGGGACAGGGAAGTCACGAGCAGTACTTC. Full variable domain (missing parts from reference TRBV28 and TRBJ2-7): DVKVTQSSRYLVKRTGEKVFLECVQDMDHENMFWYRQDPGLGLRLIYFSYDVKMKEKGDIPEGYSVSREKKERFSLILESASTNQTSMYLCASSSGQGSHEQYFGPGTRLTVT.

The chain combines TRBV28 with TRBJ2-6; tentatively, D is TRBD1 (5 bases). CDR1 is MDHEN, CDR2 SYDVKM, per germline. V was trimmed by 8 bases and J by 4 bases, leaving 15 bases between them. CDR3 length: 15 amino acids. The chain's CDR3 is CASLQLGAGANVLTF. CDR3 DNA sequence: TGTGCCAGCCTTCAGTTAGGGGCCGGGGCCAACGTCCTGACTTTC.

The chain joins TRBV29-1 to TRBJ2-5; 10 nucleotides line up with TRBD2. Germline CDR1 is SQVTM and CDR2 is ANQGSEA. The CDR3 covers 16 residues. J lost 5 bases, V lost 6 bases, and 15 bases had no gene match. In nucleotides, the CDR3 is TGCAGCGTCTCTCCCTTTAGCGGGGGGCCGCGGGAGACCCAGTACTTC. As protein: CSVSPFSGGPRETQYF.

This clone was detected a few times. The CDR3 region has the DNA TGCGCCAGCAGTCAATCGTCGGGACAGGGGAGTGTTTTAACTAATGAAAAACTGTTTTTT. Translation gives CASSQSSGQGSVLTNEKLFF. The rearrangement joins TRBV23-1 to TRBJ1-4; 10 bases line up with TRBD1. TRBV23-1 is identified as an open reading frame with a role that is uncertain. Trimming at V came to 0 bases and at J to 1 base, leaving 11 bases not matched to a gene. The CDR3 is 20 amino acids.

This clone is a singleton in its sample. CDR3 amino acids: CASRPGTSLRELFF. DNA of the CDR3: TGTGCCAGCAGACCCGGGACTAGTCTGCGGGAGCTGTTTTTT. The gene calls are TRBV6-6 and TRBJ2-2; 8 bases are shared with TRBD2. The length of the CDR3 is 14 residues. Trimming removed 6 bases from V and 9 bases from J; junction bases left unmatched: 9. Germline CDR1 is MNHNY and CDR2 is SVGAGI (reference sequence).

The chain uses TRBV4-1 and TRBJ1-3; D not resolved. Trimming took off 0 bases at V and 0 bases at J, with 18 bases between the two ends. The CDR3 is 19 residues long. CDR1 and CDR2 (germline): MGHRA, YSYEKL. Written as DNA, the CDR3 is TGCGCCAGCAGCCAAGATCCGCTATCAACCTCTGGCTCTGGAAACACCATATATTTT. It translates to CASSQDPLSTSGSGNTIYF.

This clone was recorded a few times. The chain couples TRBV29-1 to TRBJ2-1; 8 bases are shared with TRBD2. The CDR3 covers 14 residues. Germline loops: CDR1 SQVTM, CDR2 ANQGSEA. The trim removed 2 bases at V and 7 bases at J, leaving 7 bases unmatched. In nucleotides, the CDR3 is TGCAGCGTTGAATCAGCGGGAGCCCCTAATGAGCAGTTCTTC. Translation: CSVESAGAPNEQFF.

The DNA of the CDR3 is TGTGCCAGTAGTATTGGCCCATCTGACGGGGAGCTGTTTTTT. This gives the protein CASSIGPSDGELFF. This chain uses TRBV19 with TRBJ2-2; D is undetermined. CDR1 is LNHDA, CDR2 SQIVND, per germline (reference sequence). With 3 bases removed from V and 7 bases from J, the gap between germline ends came to 12 bases. The CDR3 has 14 amino acids.

The chain recombines TRBV13 with TRBJ1-2; D might be TRBD1 (6 bases). Trimming pared 4 bases from V and 4 bases from J, leaving 16 bases between. The germline gives CDR1 PRHDT, CDR2 FYEKMQ (reference sequence). The length of the CDR3 is 15 residues. The CDR3: CASSSVRGAGYGYTF. The CDR3 region has the DNA TGTGCCAGCAGCTCGGTCCGGGGGGCTGGCTATGGCTACACCTTC. Supplemented by reference TRBV13 and TRBJ1-2, the full variable domain reads AAGVIQSPRHLIKEKRETATLKCYPIPRHDTVYWYQQGPGQDPQFLISFYEKMQSDKGSIPDRFSAQQFSDYHSELNMSSLELGDSALYFCASSSVRGAGYGYTFGSGTRLTVV.

The V and J genes are TRBV10-3 and TRBJ1-2, with 8 bases that match TRBD1. There are 12 residues in the CDR3. The V gene's germline CDR1 is ENHRY and CDR2 SYGVKD. Germline trimming cut 10 bases from V and 6 bases from J; bases unmatched to any gene: 7. The CDR3 loop is CASRDRSDGYTF. The CDR3 coding sequence is TGTGCCAGCAGGGACAGGTCGGATGGCTACACCTTC.

The chain joins TRBV10-2 to TRBJ1-5, with 8 bases that match TRBD1. The CDR3 has 14 amino acids. Germline V CDR1 and CDR2: WSHSY, SAAADI. The V segment lost 6 bases and the J segment 0 bases; nucleotides outside the gene matches: 1. The CDR3 protein is CASRGQASNQPQHF. In DNA, the CDR3 is TGCGCCAGCAGGGGACAGGCTAGCAATCAGCCCCAGCATTTT.

This clone occurred a few times. The rearrangement joins TRBV9 to TRBJ2-3; TRBD1 is a possible D gene (5 bases). CDR3 size: 17 residues. Germline loops: CDR1 SGDLS, CDR2 YYNGEE. V was clipped by 0 bases and J by 2 bases, with 16 bases between them. The DNA for the CDR3 is TGTGCCAGCAGCGTAGAAGGACACCTATTAACCACAGATACGCAGTATTTT. Its protein is CASSVEGHLLTTDTQYF.

The chain carries TRBV7-9 and TRBJ2-1; a weak D match, TRBD2 (5 bases). Trimming pared 6 bases from V and 13 bases from J, leaving 16 bases between. CDR1 and CDR2 from the germline V gene are SEHNR and FQNEAQ (reference sequence). There are 12 residues in the CDR3. The DNA of the CDR3 is TGTGCCAGCAGTTTCCCGGGGAGATATCAGTTCTTC. Translation gives CASSFPGRYQFF. Full variable domain (missing parts from reference TRBV7-9 and TRBJ2-1): DTGVSQNPRHKITKRGQNVTFRCDPISEHNRLYWYRQTLGQGPEFLTYFQNEAQLEKSRLLSDRFSAERPKGSFSTLEIQRTEQGDSAMYLCASSFPGRYQFFGPGTRLTVL.

The chain has TRBV27 and TRBJ1-1; possible D gene TRBD1, 5 bases. The germline gives CDR1 MNHEY, CDR2 SMNVEV (reference sequence). V was cut by 6 bases and J by 5 bases, with 19 bases left in between. The CDR3 length is 15 residues. The CDR3 DNA sequence: TGTGCCAGCAGCCCTTCGGGGGGTTTGTGGACTGAAGCTTTCTTT. It encodes CASSPSGGLWTEAFF.

This clone was counted between two and nine times. The genes are TRBV4-1 and TRBJ1-1; no definite D call. The length of the CDR3 is 14 residues. Between the trimmed V and J ends, which lost 1 base and 0 bases, there was a span of 6 bases. Germline V gene sequence: CDR1 MGHRA, CDR2 YSYEKL. The CDR3: CASSQGPVNTEAFF. The CDR3 DNA sequence: TGCGCCAGCAGCCAAGGCCCGGTGAACACTGAAGCTTTCTTT.

This clone was seen only a few times. The chain has TRBV5-4 and TRBJ2-7; possibly TRBD2 for D (5 bases). Germline-derived CDR1 and CDR2 are SGHNT and YYREEE (reference sequence). CDR3 size: 14 residues. V was pared by 2 bases and J by 2 bases, with 11 bases between. The CDR3 DNA is TGTGCCAGCAGCTTTGGACTCCGTGCCTACGAGCAGTACTTC. It encodes CASSFGLRAYEQYF.

The chain carries TRBV5-6 and TRBJ2-1; D might be TRBD2 (5 bases). V dropped 0 bases and J dropped 7 bases, with 11 bases sitting between them. The CDR3 totals 14 residues. Per the germline V gene, CDR1 is SGHDT and CDR2 is YYEEEE. CDR3 bases: TGTGCCAGCAGCTTGGTTAGACGGAGGAATGAGCAGTTCTTC. Translating it yields CASSLVRRRNEQFF. Complete variable domain (other parts from reference TRBV5-6 and TRBJ2-1): DAGVTQSPTHLIKTRGQQVTLRCSPKSGHDTVSWYQQALGQGPQFIFQYYEEEERQRGNFPDRFSGHQFPNYSSELNVNALLLGDSALYLCASSLVRRRNEQFFGPGTRLTVL.